The present T cell receptor (beta chain) was sequenced within a study of T cell responses to AZD1222 COVID-19 vaccine. Whole-study findings and limits: Nearly half of spike-specific TCRs reportedly go after variant regions that carry no mutations. It should be noted that donors were predominantly white British and more often female, and clonal diversity was possibly underestimated. At 160-218 and 743-854, vaccine-associated CD4 TCRs were dominant, and they spanned spike.

Worth noting for this clone: What it binds is unknown.

Sequencing was performed with immunoSEQ multiplex PCR; in TCRdb, only in-frame clones are kept and a portion is missing. The sample contains over 100,000 clones, roughly nine tenths of which appear only once. This CDR3 has 15 amino acids. The V and J ends lost 3 bases and 4 bases respectively, with 12 bases between them. Per germline, CDR1 MNHEY and CDR2 SVGAGI. The starting material was peripheral blood, obtained on day 0 of AZD1222 vaccination. This receptor was obtained from an adult in good health. V gene TRBV6-5 combines with J gene TRBJ2-2, with TRBD1 as a possible D gene (6 bases). As DNA, the CDR3 is TGTGCCAGCAGTTATTTCCGGGACATCACCGGGGAGCTGTTTTTT. It is translated as CASSYFRDITGELFF.